These 26 T cell receptor beta chains came from one sample sequenced in a study of OX40 agonist ivuxolimab in advanced cancers. Data came from immunoSEQ multiplex PCR; TCRdb stores just in-frame clones and leaves some out. Among some 94,000 clones listed, about 92% were seen once. The starting material was CD4+ or CD8+ T cells sorted from blood, obtained in a trial of the OX40 agonist ivuxolimab. These receptors were collected from an adult with an advanced solid tumor such as melanoma, head and neck, liver or kidney cancer.

The V and J genes are TRBV10-3 and TRBJ1-2; the match to TRBD1 covers 9 bases. The CDR3 has 14 amino acids. CDR1 is ENHRY, CDR2 SYGVKD, per germline. V dropped 4 bases and J dropped 6; count of bases not matched to a gene: 6. The CDR3 here is CAISGTGEWDGYTF. CDR3 nucleotide sequence: TGTGCCATCAGTGGGACAGGGGAGTGGGATGGCTACACCTTC.

This clone was recorded only once. This chain joins TRBV27 and TRBJ1-2, with TRBD1 as a possible D gene (5 bases). The V gene lost 2 bases and the J gene lost 4 bases, with 14 bases spanning the gap. The CDR3 runs to 15 residues. The germline V gene has CDR1 MNHEY and CDR2 SMNVEV (reference sequence). CDR3 sequence (DNA): TGTGCCAGCAGTTTAAAAGCGGGGGACGTCTATGGCTACACCTTC. Residues: CASSLKAGDVYGYTF.

The chain combines TRBV5-5 with TRBJ1-1; tentative D call: TRBD1 (5 bases). Per the germline V gene, CDR1 is SGHKS and CDR2 is YYEKEE (reference sequence). V was cut by 1 base and J by 10 bases, with 11 bases left in between. The CDR3 runs 12 residues. CDR3 DNA sequence: TGTGCCAGCAGCTTGAGTGGGGGGTTAGCTTTCTTT. Translating gives CASSLSGGLAFF.

This chain uses TRBV19 with TRBJ1-1; D is perhaps TRBD1 (6 bases). CDR3 length equals 16 residues. Germline lookup yields CDR1 LNHDA and CDR2 SQIVND (reference sequence). V lost 6 bases and J 1 base, leaving 18 bases between the germline ends. The CDR3 loop is CASRAGEAKGNTEAFF. The CDR3 nucleotides read TGTGCCAGTAGGGCAGGGGAGGCAAAGGGGAACACTGAAGCTTTCTTT.

Remarks on this clone: Mismatch with germline at one junction end may stem from a read error. This sequence joins TRBV7-7 and TRBJ2-5, with a weak D call TRBD2 (6 bases). CDR1 is SSHAT, CDR2 FNYEAQ, per germline (reference sequence). The CDR3 loop spans 15 amino acids. The CDR3 nucleotides are TGTGCTAGCAGCTTAAGTGCGGGGACCCAAGAGACCCAGTACTTC. This codes for CASSLSAGTQETQYF.

This sequence joins TRBV9 and TRBJ1-3; D is unresolved. Trimming stripped 1 base from V and 0 bases from J, with 8 bases between. The CDR3 loop spans 15 amino acids. Germline CDR1 and CDR2: SGDLS and YYNGEE. The CDR3 coding sequence is TGTGCCAGCAGCGTAACCCAAACCTCTGGAAACACCATATATTTT. It encodes CASSVTQTSGNTIYF. Variable domain in full (rest from reference TRBV9 and TRBJ1-3): DSGVTQTPKHLITATGQRVTLRCSPRSGDLSVYWYQQSLDQGLQFLIQYYNGEERAKGNILERFSAQQFPDLHSELNLSSLELGDSALYFCASSVTQTSGNTIYFGEGSWLTVV.

The V and J genes are TRBV7-9 and TRBJ2-5; weak D call: TRBD1 (5 bases). Trimming left V 2 bases short and J 4 bases short, with 8 bases between. Germline CDR1 and CDR2: SEHNR and FQNEAQ (reference sequence). The CDR3 totals 13 residues. CDR3 coding DNA: TGTGCCAGCAGCTTACCAGGGATAGAGACCCAGTACTTC. It translates to CASSLPGIETQYF.

V is TRBV6-1 and J is TRBJ1-2; the D gene is possibly TRBD1 (6 bases). Trimming took off 10 bases at V and 7 bases at J, with 16 bases between the two ends. The CDR3 totals 12 residues. Per the germline V gene, CDR1 is MNHNS and CDR2 is SASEGT. CDR3 protein: CATLWGARGYTF. In nucleotides, the CDR3 is TGTGCCACCCTGTGGGGGGCGCGTGGCTACACCTTC.

This clone was picked up one time. The chain uses TRBV29-1 and TRBJ1-2; TRBD1 matches at 9 bases. V gave up 5 bases and J gave up 4 bases; unmatched junction bases: 5. Germline CDR1 SQVTM, CDR2 ANQGSEA. The CDR3 extends over 13 amino acids. The CDR3 sequence: CSVWDRALYGYTF. The DNA for the CDR3 is TGCAGCGTTTGGGACAGGGCCCTCTATGGCTACACCTTC.

The chain is built from TRBV19 and TRBJ2-7; TRBD1 matches 7 bases. V lost 6 bases, J lost 5 bases, and 10 bases stayed unmatched. There are 14 residues in the CDR3. Germline lookup yields CDR1 LNHDA and CDR2 SQIVND (reference sequence). Here the CDR3 reads CASSQGVVGNEQYF. The CDR3 nucleotides read TGTGCCAGTAGCCAGGGGGTAGTTGGCAACGAGCAGTACTTC.

The rearrangement links TRBV28 to TRBJ2-7; D is possibly TRBD1 (5 bases). CDR1 and CDR2 from the germline V gene are MDHEN and SYDVKM. Between the trimmed V and J ends, which lost 2 bases and 0 bases, there was a span of 14 bases. This CDR3 is built from 16 residues. The CDR3 DNA reads as TGTGCCAGCAGTTTAAAATTAGACAGAAGCTCCTACGAGCAGTACTTC. This gives the protein CASSLKLDRSSYEQYF.

The chain is built from TRBV19 and TRBJ2-1; 8 bases are a match to TRBD2. Trimming removed 7 bases from V and 2 bases from J; junction bases left unmatched: 16. The CDR3 is 18 amino acids. Germline CDR1 and CDR2: LNHDA and SQIVND (reference sequence). The CDR3 protein is CASTPFVPGRGAYNEQFF. The CDR3 coding sequence is TGTGCCAGTACCCCTTTTGTTCCCGGGAGGGGAGCCTACAATGAGCAGTTCTTC.

The chain carries TRBV30 and TRBJ2-7; D not certain. The CDR3 runs 14 residues. Trimming removed 4 bases from V and 0 bases from J, with 13 bases in between. Germline V gene lookup returns CDR1 GTSNPN and CDR2 SVGIG (reference sequence). CDR3 sequence: CAWKKASSSYEQYF. CDR3 coding DNA: TGTGCCTGGAAGAAGGCCAGTAGCTCCTACGAGCAGTACTTC.

As regards this clone: The junction and the germline gene differ at one end; a read error may be behind it. The J gene is TRBJ2-5, the V gene TRBV27; D is unclear. The CDR3 totals 13 residues. From germline, CDR1 is MNHEY and CDR2 SMNVEV (reference sequence). The CDR3 region has the DNA TGTGCCAGCAGTCTATCCACTCAAGAGACCCAGTACTTC. Translation gives CASSLSTQETQYF.

The genes are TRBV9 and TRBJ2-1, with 7 bases lining up with TRBD2. This CDR3 comprises 16 residues. The germline V gene has CDR1 SGDLS and CDR2 YYNGEE. V was pared by 0 bases and J by 8 bases, with 11 bases of the junction left unmatched. The CDR3 spells CASSVDPGGSVYEQFF. The CDR3 nucleotides read TGTGCCAGCAGCGTAGATCCGGGCGGGAGTGTATATGAGCAGTTCTTC.

The CDR3 DNA reads TGTGCCAGCAGCCCTAGGACCGTTCGGAGCTCCTACAATGAGCAGTTCTTC. It encodes CASSPRTVRSSYNEQFF. The V call is TRBV7-2, the J call TRBJ2-1; D gene ambiguous. From germline, CDR1 is SGHTA and CDR2 FQGNSA. There are 17 residues in the CDR3. Trimming removed 5 bases from V and 0 bases from J, with 17 bases in between.

The V gene is TRBV29-1, the J gene TRBJ2-2; the D is unclear. Germline V gene lookup returns CDR1 SQVTM and CDR2 ANQGSEA. The CDR3 has 15 amino acids. V was cut by 3 bases and J by 1 base, with 12 bases left in between. The CDR3 DNA reads TGCAGCGTTGATCTCGGCGTCCAGAACACCGGGGAGCTGTTTTTT. Its translation is CSVDLGVQNTGELFF.

The V call is TRBV30, the J call TRBJ2-5; perhaps TRBD1 as D (6 bases). Trimming cost V 4 bases and J 5 bases, with 14 bases left between them. The CDR3 totals 13 residues. CDR1 GTSNPN and CDR2 SVGIG come from the germline V gene (reference sequence). The CDR3 nucleotides read TGTGCCTGGAACCCCGTGAGGGGGGAGACCCAGTACTTC. Its translation is CAWNPVRGETQYF.

V gene TRBV5-4 combines with J gene TRBJ2-5, with D possibly TRBD2 on 6 matching bases. The germline V gene encodes CDR1 SGHNT and CDR2 YYREEE (reference sequence). CDR3 length: 16 amino acids. Trimming shortened V by 0 bases and J by 5 bases, and 17 bases separated the two germline ends. CDR3 nucleotide sequence: TGTGCCAGCAGCTTGGACGGACTATCCCTCCGGGAGACCCAGTACTTC. It is translated as CASSLDGLSLRETQYF.

The J gene is TRBJ1-1, the V gene TRBV29-1; maybe TRBD1 (6 bases). V was pared by 4 bases and J by 5 bases, with 11 bases between. Germline lookup yields CDR1 SQVTM and CDR2 ANQGSEA. The CDR3 loop spans 12 amino acids. The CDR3 protein is CSVGRRGTEAFF. The CDR3 DNA sequence: TGCAGCGTTGGTCGTAGGGGGACTGAAGCTTTCTTT.

This chain uses TRBV23-1 with TRBJ2-7; the D gene is possibly TRBD1 (6 bases). TRBV23-1 is marked as an open reading frame, function uncertain. Trimming removed 0 bases from V and 6 bases from J, with 15 bases in between. This CDR3 comprises 15 residues. The CDR3 bases are TGCGCCAGCAGTCAATCGGTCGGAAGGGGGTCCGAGCAGTACTTC. It is translated as CASSQSVGRGSEQYF.

The sample holds one count of this clone. The CDR3: CSVDAGGSYEQYF. In DNA, the CDR3 is TGCAGCGTTGACGCGGGCGGATCCTACGAGCAGTACTTC. The chain recombines TRBV29-1 with TRBJ2-7; a possible D gene is TRBD2 (5 bases). There are 13 residues in the CDR3. Germline V CDR1 and CDR2: SQVTM, ANQGSEA. V lost 3 bases to trimming and J lost 1 base, with 10 bases between them.

A remark on this clone: One end of the junction is discordant with germline, which a read error may explain. This chain connects TRBV7-2 to TRBJ2-4, with a tentative D call TRBD1 (6 bases). CDR1 is SGHTA, CDR2 FQGNSA, per germline. The CDR3 has 14 residues. Here the CDR3 reads CASSPLRSGAWVHF. The CDR3 nucleotides are TGTGCCAGCAGCCCTCTAAGATCAGGGGCGTGGGTCCACTTC.

The chain carries TRBV27 and TRBJ2-3; D uncertain. CDR3 length: 13 residues. Germline values: CDR1 MNHEY, CDR2 SMNVEV (reference sequence). The V gene lost 2 bases and the J gene lost 2 bases, with 5 bases spanning the gap. The CDR3: CASSLQVTDTQYF. DNA for the CDR3: TGTGCCAGCAGTTTACAAGTCACAGATACGCAGTATTTT.

The chain combines TRBV6-5 with TRBJ2-7; D gene uncertain. Trimming took off 6 bases at V and 3 bases at J, with 12 bases between the two ends. The CDR3 length is 13 residues. CDR1 is MNHEY, CDR2 SVGAGI, per germline. CDR3 loop: CASSPTEYYEQYF. DNA for the CDR3: TGTGCCAGCAGCCCTACAGAATACTACGAGCAGTACTTC.

The genes are TRBV19 and TRBJ1-5; no definite D call. Per germline, CDR1 LNHDA and CDR2 SQIVND (reference sequence). The CDR3 has 15 residues. Trimming stripped 5 bases from V and 0 bases from J, with 11 bases between. The CDR3: CASSDQEYSNQPQHF. The CDR3, as DNA: TGTGCCAGTAGTGACCAGGAATATAGCAATCAGCCCCAGCATTTT. Full variable domain (missing parts from reference TRBV19 and TRBJ1-5): DGGITQSPKYLFRKEGQNVTLSCEQNLNHDAMYWYRQDPGQGLRLIYYSQIVNDFQKGDIAEGYSVSREKKESFPLTVTSAQKNPTAFYLCASSDQEYSNQPQHFGDGTRLSIL.